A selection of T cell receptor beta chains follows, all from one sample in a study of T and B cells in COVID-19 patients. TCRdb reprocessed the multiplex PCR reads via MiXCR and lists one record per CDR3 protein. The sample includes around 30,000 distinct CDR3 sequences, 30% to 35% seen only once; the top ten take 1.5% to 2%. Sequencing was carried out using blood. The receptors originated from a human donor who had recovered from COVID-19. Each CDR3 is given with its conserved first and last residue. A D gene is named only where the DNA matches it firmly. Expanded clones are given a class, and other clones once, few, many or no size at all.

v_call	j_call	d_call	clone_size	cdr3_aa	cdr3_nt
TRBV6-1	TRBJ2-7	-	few	CASSLIWDTFYEQYF	TGTGCCAGCAGTCTGATTTGGGACACCTTCTACGAGCAGTACTTC
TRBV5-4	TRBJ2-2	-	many	CASSLVHAGATGELFF	TGTGCCAGCAGCTTGGTTCACGCGGGCGCCACCGGGGAGCTGTTTTTT
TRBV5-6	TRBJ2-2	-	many	CASSLAGRNTGELFF	TGTGCCAGCAGCTTGGCAGGCAGGAACACCGGGGAGCTGTTTTTT
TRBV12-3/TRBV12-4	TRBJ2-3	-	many	CASSPGYGDTQYF	TGTGCCAGCAGCCCAGGGTATGGAGATACGCAGTATTTT
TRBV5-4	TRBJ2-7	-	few	CASSPPGKPTYEQYF	TGTGCCAGCAGCCCCCCGGGAAAACCTACCTACGAGCAGTACTTC
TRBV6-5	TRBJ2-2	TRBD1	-	CASSYGTGNGELFF	TGTGCCAGCAGTTACGGGACAGGCAACGGGGAGCTGTTTTTT
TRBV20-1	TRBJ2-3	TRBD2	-	CSARDPLADRTDTQYF	TGCAGTGCTAGAGACCCACTAGCGGATCGCACAGATACGCAGTATTTT
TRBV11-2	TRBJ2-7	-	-	CASTSSQTGPPYEQYF	TGTGCCAGCACCTCCAGCCAGACGGGTCCTCCCTACGAGCAGTACTTC
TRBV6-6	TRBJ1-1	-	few	CASSDSNTEAFF	TGTGCCAGCAGTGACAGCAACACTGAAGCTTTCTTT
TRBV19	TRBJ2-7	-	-	CASSISSYEQYF	TGTGCCAGTAGTATATCTTCCTACGAGCAGTACTTC
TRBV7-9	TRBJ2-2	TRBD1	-	CASSRGTGIPGELFF	TGTGCCAGCAGTCGGGGGACAGGGATTCCCGGGGAGCTGTTTTTT
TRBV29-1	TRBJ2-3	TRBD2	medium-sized	CSVALAGRTDTQYF	TGCAGCGTCGCCTTAGCGGGACGCACAGATACGCAGTATTTT
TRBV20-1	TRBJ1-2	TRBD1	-	CSAKDRESGYTF	TGCAGTGCTAAGGACAGGGAATCGGGCTACACCTTC
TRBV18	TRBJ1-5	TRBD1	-	CASSSGQGTNQPQHF	TGTGCCAGCTCATCCGGACAGGGAACCAATCAGCCCCAGCATTTT
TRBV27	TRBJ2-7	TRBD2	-	CATSLGGGVYEQYF	TGTGCCACCTCCTTGGGGGGGGGGGTCTACGAGCAGTACTTC
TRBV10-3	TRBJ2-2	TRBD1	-	CALAPGTGSTGELFF	TGTGCCCTCGCCCCCGGGACAGGGAGCACCGGGGAGCTGTTTTTT
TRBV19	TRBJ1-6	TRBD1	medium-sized	CASSDSTGINSPLHF	TGTGCCAGTAGTGACTCGACAGGGATCAATTCACCCCTCCACTTT
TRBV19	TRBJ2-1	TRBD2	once	CASRGLAGTQQFF	TGTGCCAGTAGGGGACTAGCGGGAACTCAGCAGTTCTTC
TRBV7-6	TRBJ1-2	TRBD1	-	CASSPDRDYGYTF	TGTGCCAGCAGCCCCGACAGGGACTATGGCTACACCTTC
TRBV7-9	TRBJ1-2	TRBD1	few	CASSKQGADYGYTF	TGTGCCAGCAGCAAACAGGGGGCGGACTATGGCTACACCTTC
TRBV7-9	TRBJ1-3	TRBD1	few	CASSLSGGSGNTIYF	TGTGCCAGCAGCCTCTCAGGGGGCTCTGGAAACACCATATATTTT
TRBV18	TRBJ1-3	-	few	CASSPQANSGNTIYF	TGTGCCAGCTCACCGCAGGCCAACTCTGGAAACACCATATATTTT
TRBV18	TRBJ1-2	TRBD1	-	CASSPLDDRGPDGYTF	TGTGCCAGCTCACCGCTAGACGACAGGGGGCCGGATGGCTACACCTTC
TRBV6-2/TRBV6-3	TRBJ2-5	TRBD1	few	CASRFRQGRGTQYF	TGTGCCAGCAGATTCAGACAGGGCCGGGGGACCCAGTACTTC
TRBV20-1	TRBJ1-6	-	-	CSAGGSHPNSPLHF	TGCAGTGCGGGGGGCTCCCACCCTAATTCACCCCTCCACTTT
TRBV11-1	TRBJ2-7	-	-	CASSRGQLYEQYF	TGTGCCAGCAGCCGAGGCCAGCTCTACGAGCAGTACTTC
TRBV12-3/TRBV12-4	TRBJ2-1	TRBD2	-	CASSASSGKHNEQFF	TGTGCCAGCAGTGCCTCTAGCGGGAAGCACAATGAGCAGTTCTTC
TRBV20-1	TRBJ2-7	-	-	CSATAGGSPYEQYF	TGCAGTGCTACGGCCGGGGGAAGTCCTTACGAGCAGTACTTC
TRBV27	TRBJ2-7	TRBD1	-	CASSLAGGYGSYEQYF	TGTGCCAGCAGTTTAGCAGGGGGCTACGGCTCCTACGAGCAGTACTTC
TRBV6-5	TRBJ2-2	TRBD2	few	CASSYGLAGGGELFF	TGTGCCAGCAGTTACGGACTAGCGGGAGGTGGGGAGCTGTTTTTT
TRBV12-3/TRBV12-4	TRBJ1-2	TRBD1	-	CASRRQGDGYTF	TGTGCCAGCAGGAGACAGGGGGATGGCTACACCTTC
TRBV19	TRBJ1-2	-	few	CASSPGPSYGYTF	TGTGCCAGTAGTCCCGGGCCGAGCTATGGCTACACCTTC
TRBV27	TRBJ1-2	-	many	CASSQGSRGYTF	TGTGCCAGCAGTCAGGGGTCGAGGGGCTACACCTTC
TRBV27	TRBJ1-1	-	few	CASSLTVNTEAFF	TGTGCCAGCAGTTTGACAGTGAACACTGAAGCTTTCTTT
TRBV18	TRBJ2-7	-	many	CASSPLTGTTNYEQYF	TGTGCCAGCTCACCACTAACCGGGACAACAAACTACGAGCAGTACTTC
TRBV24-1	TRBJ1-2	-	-	CATSGSDRNYGYTF	TGTGCCACCAGTGGTTCCGACAGAAACTATGGCTACACCTTC
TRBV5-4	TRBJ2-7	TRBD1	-	CASSSLGAGGYEQYF	TGTGCCAGCAGCTCGTTGGGGGCAGGGGGTTACGAGCAGTACTTC
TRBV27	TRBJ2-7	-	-	CASSTRTGLSYEQYF	TGTGCCAGCAGTACAAGAACGGGTCTCTCCTACGAGCAGTACTTC
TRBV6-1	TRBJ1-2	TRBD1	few	CASRDTGALYGYTF	TGTGCCAGCAGAGATACAGGGGCGCTCTATGGCTACACCTTC
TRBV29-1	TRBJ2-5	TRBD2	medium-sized	CSVAPGPSGGQETQYF	TGCAGCGTTGCCCCAGGGCCTAGCGGGGGACAAGAGACCCAGTACTTC
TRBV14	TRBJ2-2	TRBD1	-	CASSLLPGQGHTGELFF	TGTGCCAGCAGCCTCCTGCCCGGACAGGGGCACACCGGGGAGCTGTTTTTT